Listed below are T cell receptor beta chains from one sample, sequenced in a study of blood T cell repertoires in COVID-19. Measured with immunoSEQ multiplex PCR; TCRdb has only the in-frame clones, and not every one. The data hold over 100,000 clones, with 85% to 90% observed a single time. Sequencing used peripheral blood. The receptors derive from a human donor in a cohort sampled during active COVID-19. Both conserved end residues are part of each CDR3. A D gene is named only where the DNA matches it firmly. Clone size is given for some rows only: seen once, a few or many times, or a class if the clone is expanded.

clone_size,j_call,v_call,cdr3_length,d_call,cdr3_nt,cdr3_aa
once,TRBJ2-1,TRBV7-8,15,NA,TGTGCCAGCAGCTTATTACCTAGCTCCTACAATGAGCAGTTCTTC,CASSLLPSSYNEQFF
NA,TRBJ2-7,TRBV7-8,16,TRBD2,TGTGCCAGCAGCTCGCGTCTCAGCGGGGGGTCTCACGAGCAGTACTTC,CASSSRLSGGSHEQYF
NA,TRBJ2-2,TRBV27,17,NA,TGTGCCAGCAGTTTAGGGCCAGGGGAAACACTCACCGGGGAGCTGTTTTTT,CASSLGPGETLTGELFF
NA,TRBJ2-1,TRBV7-9,16,NA,TGTGCCAGCAGCTCAGCCTCATGGGAGCGATATAATGAGCAGTTCTTC,CASSSASWERYNEQFF
NA,TRBJ1-1,TRBV11-3,13,NA,TGTGCCAGCAGCTTAGGAGGTCCCACTGAAGCTTTCTTT,CASSLGGPTEAFF
NA,TRBJ1-6,TRBV5-1,15,NA,TGCGCCAGCAGCTTGGGGCAGGGACTTAATTCACCCCTCCACTTT,CASSLGQGLNSPLHF
once,TRBJ2-3,TRBV6-4,15,TRBD1,TGTGCCAGCAGTGACTCGGCAGGGGGCTCAGATACGCAGTATTTT,CASSDSAGGSDTQYF
NA,TRBJ2-7,TRBV6-6,15,TRBD2,TGTGCCAGCAGCCACGGACTAGCGGGGGAATACGAGCAGTACTTC,CASSHGLAGEYEQYF
NA,TRBJ2-2,TRBV3-1/TRBV3-2,17,TRBD2,TGTGCCAGCAGCCGAGGGACTAGCGGGGGGAACACCGGGGAGCTGTTTTTT,CASSRGTSGGNTGELFF
NA,TRBJ1-2,TRBV28,18,NA,TGTGCCAGCAGCCCTAACCCCATGGGGCGGGGTGGGAGCTATGGCTACACCTTC,CASSPNPMGRGGSYGYTF
once,TRBJ2-1,TRBV28,15,TRBD1,TGTGCCAGCAGTCCTACATCGACAGGGTCTAATGAGCAGTTCTTC,CASSPTSTGSNEQFF
NA,TRBJ2-7,TRBV18,15,TRBD1,TGTGCCAGCTCAACCCGGGACAGGGGGTACGACGAGCAGTACTTC,CASSTRDRGYDEQYF
NA,TRBJ2-1,TRBV19,14,TRBD2,TGTGCCAGCACGGGACTAGCGGGGGTGAATGAGCAGTTCTTC,CASTGLAGVNEQFF
NA,TRBJ2-3,TRBV7-9,18,TRBD2,TGTGCCACCCCGCGCCCGGGGACCGCTAGCGGAAGCACAGATACGCAGTATTTT,CATPRPGTASGSTDTQYF
NA,TRBJ2-5,TRBV5-4,13,NA,TGTGCCAGCAGCGCAGGGTTCGGTGAGACCCAGTACTTC,CASSAGFGETQYF
NA,TRBJ2-5,TRBV5-1,15,NA,TGCGCCAGCAGCTTGGGAGTATCGAAGAAAGAGACCCAGTACTTC,CASSLGVSKKETQYF
NA,TRBJ1-1,TRBV6-4,13,NA,TGTGCCAGCAGTTCGACATTGAACACTGAAGCTTTCTTT,CASSSTLNTEAFF
NA,TRBJ2-2,TRBV24-1,16,NA,TGTGCCACCAGTGACGACCGGGACTTCAACACCGGGGAGCTGTTTTTT,CATSDDRDFNTGELFF
NA,TRBJ1-1,TRBV3-1/TRBV3-2,14,NA,TGTGCCAGCAGTCACAGAGCCCTGAACACTGAAGCTTTCTTT,CASSHRALNTEAFF
once,TRBJ1-4,TRBV3-1/TRBV3-2,15,NA,TGTGCCAGCAGCCAGGATATCTCCCGGGATGAAAAACTGTTTTTT,CASSQDISRDEKLFF
NA,TRBJ2-3,TRBV19,17,TRBD2,TGTCCACCTCCCCGAGGACTAGCGGGGAGCTATAAAGTGGAGCAGTATTTT,CPPPRGLAGSYKVEQYF
NA,TRBJ1-2,TRBV3-1/TRBV3-2,14,TRBD1,TGTGCCAGCAGCCAGGGGAGCACGACAGGGGGAGATACCTTC,CASSQGSTTGGDTF
NA,TRBJ2-2,TRBV5-1,16,NA,TGCGCCAGCAGCTTGCAGGGATATATTTCAGCCGGGGAGCTGTTTTTT,CASSLQGYISAGELFF
NA,TRBJ2-1,TRBV7-9,16,TRBD2,TGTGCCAGCACCTGGGCCAGCGGGGGGGCCTGGGATGAGCAGTTCTTC,CASTWASGGAWDEQFF
NA,TRBJ1-3,TRBV6-5,14,TRBD1,TGTGCCAGCATTTGGACAGGGGGCGAAAACACCATATATTTT,CASIWTGGENTIYF
NA,TRBJ2-2,TRBV4-1,18,NA,TGCGCCAGCAGCCAAGTGGTAGCTGAGCCTGAGAACACCGGGGAGCTGTTTTTT,CASSQVVAEPENTGELFF
NA,TRBJ1-1,TRBV18,13,NA,TGTGCCAGCTCAGAGCGGGAGAACACTGAAGCTTTCTTT,CASSERENTEAFF
few,TRBJ2-2,TRBV5-4,15,NA,TGTGCCAGCAGCCCGCGAGCGGCGAACACCGGGGAGCTGTTTTTT,CASSPRAANTGELFF
NA,TRBJ2-7,TRBV12-5,14,TRBD1,TGTGCTAGTGGTTGGACAGGGGTTCGGGGCGAGCAGTACTTC,CASGWTGVRGEQYF
NA,TRBJ2-3,TRBV9,16,TRBD2,TGTGCCAGCAGCATTGGGACTAGCGGGAGCACAGATACGCAGTATTTT,CASSIGTSGSTDTQYF
NA,TRBJ2-5,TRBV19,14,TRBD2,TGTGCCAGTAGACAGCGGGGGGGCTGGGAGACCCAGTACTTC,CASRQRGGWETQYF
NA,TRBJ2-3,TRBV5-6,15,TRBD2,TGTGCCAGCAGCCGTACAATGACTAGCGGAGATACGCAGTATTTT,CASSRTMTSGDTQYF
NA,TRBJ1-5,TRBV10-2,16,NA,TGCGCCAGCAGGGCCGGGTCCCATTCTCGCAATCAGCCCCAGCATTTT,CASRAGSHSRNQPQHF
NA,TRBJ1-5,TRBV28,12,NA,TGTGCCAGCGCGGATAGGCTTCAGCCCCAGCATTTT,CASADRLQPQHF
NA,TRBJ2-7,TRBV11-2,15,NA,TGTGCCAGCAGGGGGCCGGAGTCCCTTTCCTACGAGCAGTACTTC,CASRGPESLSYEQYF
few,TRBJ1-5,TRBV7-8,15,NA,TGTGCCAGCAGCTTGGGGGGGGACCCCAATCAGCCCCAGCATTTT,CASSLGGDPNQPQHF
NA,TRBJ2-3,TRBV7-3,16,TRBD1,TGTGCCAGCAGCTTAACTCGGGACAGGGGCACAGATACGCAGTATTTT,CASSLTRDRGTDTQYF
NA,TRBJ1-2,TRBV19,11,NA,TGTGCCAGTACCTCAGATCTGGGCTACACCTTC,CASTSDLGYTF
NA,TRBJ2-3,TRBV6-5,11,NA,TGTGCCAGCTTAGGAGCAACTACGCAGTATTTT,CASLGATTQYF
once,TRBJ1-2,TRBV21-1,14,NA,TGTGCCAGCAGCAGACACCGGGACAGGGATGGCTACACCTTC,CASSRHRDRDGYTF
NA,TRBJ2-3,TRBV7-3,14,TRBD2,TGTGCCAGCAGCTTAAACAGCGGGAGTGATACGCAGTATTTT,CASSLNSGSDTQYF
NA,TRBJ1-1,TRBV10-3,14,TRBD1,TGTGCCATCAGTCCCGGGACAGGGATTACTGAAGCTTTCTTT,CAISPGTGITEAFF
NA,TRBJ2-3,TRBV3-1/TRBV3-2,17,NA,TGTGCCAGCAGCCTCCGCTTACCCGCGGGCGGTCCAGATACGCAGTATTTT,CASSLRLPAGGPDTQYF
NA,TRBJ1-4,TRBV7-2,15,NA,TGTGCCAGCAGCGGGTACAGGGTCGGTAATGAAAAACTGTTTTTT,CASSGYRVGNEKLFF
NA,TRBJ2-2,TRBV10-3,15,TRBD2,TGTGCCATCAGTGACCTAGCGGGGTCCTCCCGGGAGCTGTTTTTT,CAISDLAGSSRELFF
NA,TRBJ1-2,TRBV28,13,TRBD1,TGTGCCACCAAACAGGGGACCAACTATGGCTACACCTTC,CATKQGTNYGYTF